These T cell receptor beta chains were read from a single sample in a study of OX40 agonist ivuxolimab in advanced cancers. Produced via immunoSEQ multiplex PCR; TCRdb's table is partial and in-frame only. The sample lists tens of thousands of clones, less than 85% occurring once. The sample in question was CD4+ or CD8+ T cells sorted from blood, obtained in a trial of the OX40 agonist ivuxolimab. The receptors shown here come from an adult with an advanced solid tumor such as melanoma, head and neck, liver or kidney cancer. The CDR3 runs from the conserved cysteine through the conserved F or W. The order of the fields is D gene, clone size, V gene, J gene, CDR3 DNA, CDR3 protein. D genes are given only for firm matches. A row's size may be missing; if present it is once, few, many or a size class.

>-|-|TRBV6-1|TRBJ2-5
TGTGCCAGCAGTGAAACTAGACGGACCCAGTACTTC
CASSETRRTQYF
>-|-|TRBV2|TRBJ1-6
TGTGCCAGCAGTCAGATGAATAATTCACCCCTCCACTTT
CASSQMNNSPLHF
>-|-|TRBV19|TRBJ1-2
TGTGCCAGTAGCACCATCAGGGGCGCGTCAGGGGGCTACACCTTC
CASSTIRGASGGYTF
>-|-|TRBV7-3|TRBJ2-3
TGTGCCAGCAGCCGAGTGGGGGGCAGGACAGATACGCAGTATTTT
CASSRVGGRTDTQYF
>-|-|TRBV7-9|TRBJ1-2
TGTGCCAGCAGTTCAGGGGACTATGGCTACACCTTC
CASSSGDYGYTF
>-|-|TRBV6-5|TRBJ1-3
TGTGCCAGCAGTTTCGGGGGCTCTGGAAACACCATATATTTT
CASSFGGSGNTIYF
>-|-|TRBV6-1|TRBJ1-3
TGTGCCAGCAGTCAAGACACCACAGGGCTGGTAGGAAACACCATATATTTT
CASSQDTTGLVGNTIYF
>-|-|TRBV10-3|TRBJ2-1
TGTGCCATCAGTGAGTCAAACCTTTACAATGAGCAGTTCTTC
CAISESNLYNEQFF
>-|-|TRBV4-3|TRBJ2-1
TGCGCCAGCAGCCAAGCACGGTTAGAGGTTTATGAGCAGTTCTTC
CASSQARLEVYEQFF
>-|few|TRBV6-6|TRBJ1-1
TGTGCCAGCAGTAACCCCCCGGGACCCTCGAGAGCTTTCTTT
CASSNPPGPSRAFF
>-|-|TRBV7-6|TRBJ1-2
TGTGCCAGCAGCCCCCGCCCCTCGGGTGGCTACACCTTC
CASSPRPSGGYTF
>-|-|TRBV6-5|TRBJ1-4
TGTGCCAGCAGTTATTCTTTTTCGACTAATGAAAAACTGTTTTTT
CASSYSFSTNEKLFF
>-|-|TRBV7-3|TRBJ1-5
TGTGCCAGCAGTCGAACCCGGACCGGTAATCAGCCCCAGCATTTT
CASSRTRTGNQPQHF
>-|-|TRBV10-3|TRBJ1-3
TGTGCCAGTTCGGGGTTACACAGCACTGGAAACACCATATATTTT
CASSGLHSTGNTIYF
>-|-|TRBV5-6|TRBJ1-3
TGTGCCAGCAGCTTGGAATGGTCTGGAAACACCATATATTTT
CASSLEWSGNTIYF
>-|-|TRBV19|TRBJ1-1
TGTGCCAGTATAGGGGGGTTCCCTGAAGCTTTCTTT
CASIGGFPEAFF
>TRBD1|-|TRBV7-6|TRBJ2-5
TGTGCCAGCACCCTCGGGGTTGCCGGGACAGGGCAAGAGACCCAGTACTTC
CASTLGVAGTGQETQYF
>TRBD2|-|TRBV30|TRBJ2-1
TGTGCCTGGAGCGACCCAGGAGCGGGGTTAAATGAGCAGTTCTTC
CAWSDPGAGLNEQFF
>TRBD1|-|TRBV6-4|TRBJ1-3
TGTGCCAGCAGTGACCGCCGGACAGGTAAAACCCAGAGCTCTGGAAACACCATATATTTT
CASSDRRTGKTQSSGNTIYF
>TRBD1|-|TRBV6-5|TRBJ2-7
TGTGCCAGCAGCTTACAGGGGGGATACGAGCAGTACTTC
CASSLQGGYEQYF
>TRBD2|-|TRBV6-5|TRBJ2-2
TGTGCCAGTCGACTAGCGGGGGGGCAGACCGGGGAGCTGTTTTTT
CASRLAGGQTGELFF
>-|-|TRBV2|TRBJ2-3
TGTGCCAGCAGTCCCGCAGCGATTTCTGATACGCAGTATTTT
CASSPAAISDTQYF
>-|-|TRBV19|TRBJ1-2
TGTGCCAGTAGTATAATAGGAGGGGGCTACACCTTC
CASSIIGGGYTF
>-|-|TRBV2|TRBJ1-1
TGTGCCAGCAGTCCAAGCGAAAACACTGAAGCTTTCTTT
CASSPSENTEAFF
>-|-|TRBV6-5|TRBJ1-6
TGTGCCACCTTCGGGGCTAATTCACCCCTCCACTTT
CATFGANSPLHF
>-|-|TRBV5-1|TRBJ1-4
TGCGCCAGCAGCTTGGCTGGGGTTGGGAATGAAAAACTGTTTTTT
CASSLAGVGNEKLFF
>TRBD1|-|TRBV6-5|TRBJ1-1
TGTGCCAGCAGTTACACAGGGGGTGAAACTGAAGCTTTCTTT
CASSYTGGETEAFF
>-|-|TRBV5-1|TRBJ2-1
TGCGCCAGCAGCTTGGGATCGGGCCATGAGCAGTTCTTC
CASSLGSGHEQFF
>TRBD2|-|TRBV4-2|TRBJ2-5
TGTGCCAGCAGCCAAGGAGTTAGCGGGGGAGAAGAGACCCAGTACTTC
CASSQGVSGGEETQYF
>TRBD2|-|TRBV7-2|TRBJ2-3
TGTGCCAGCAGCTTTGGCGGGGGTGGCAATACGCAGTATTTT
CASSFGGGGNTQYF
>TRBD2|-|TRBV4-2|TRBJ2-3
TGTGCCAGCAGCCAAGGGACCGGGCTAGCGGGGGGACGGGATACGCAGTATTTT
CASSQGTGLAGGRDTQYF
>TRBD1|-|TRBV5-1|TRBJ1-1
TGCGCCAGCAGCTCGGGCGGAGGGGGCGTCAACACTGAAGCTTTCTTT
CASSSGGGGVNTEAFF
>TRBD1|-|TRBV5-1|TRBJ1-2
TGCGCCAGCAGCCTACAACCTGGGCAGGGGGAGGGTGGCTACACCTTC
CASSLQPGQGEGGYTF
>-|-|TRBV6-5|TRBJ1-5
TGTGCCAGCAGTCTTAGCGGAAATAGCAATCAGCCCCAGCATTTT
CASSLSGNSNQPQHF
>TRBD1|few|TRBV6-5|TRBJ2-2
TGTGCCAGCAGCACGACAGGGCTCACCGGGGAGCTGTTTTTT
CASSTTGLTGELFF
>-|-|TRBV7-9|TRBJ2-6
TGTGCCAGCAGCTCAGGGAGTATAGGGGCCAACGTCCTGACTTTC
CASSSGSIGANVLTF
>-|once|TRBV18|TRBJ1-1
TGTGCCAGCTCACCCTTTCAGGGATCCACTGAAGCTTTCTTT
CASSPFQGSTEAFF